Listed here are 20 T cell receptor beta chains from one sample, sequenced in a study of blood T cell repertoires in COVID-19. The protocol was immunoSEQ multiplex PCR, while the TCRdb copy is restricted to in-frame clones and leaves out a portion. This table has some 200,000 clones, around 94% appearing once. The sample comprised peripheral blood. These receptors originate from a young man with COVID-19, enrolled during active disease.

The chain joins TRBV19 to TRBJ2-2, with 7 bases lining up with TRBD2. V trimming: 6 bases; J trimming: 4 bases; junction bases outside the gene matches: 11. This CDR3 contains 16 residues. The germline CDR1 and CDR2 sequences are LNHDA and SQIVND (reference sequence). CDR3 nucleotide sequence: TGTGCCAGTAGGCTGGTGGGGTCGGGAGGCACCGGGGAGCTGTTTTTT. Encoded protein: CASRLVGSGGTGELFF.

V usage is TRBV19 and J usage is TRBJ2-3; the D gene is possibly TRBD2 (5 bases). The V gene's germline CDR1 is LNHDA and CDR2 SQIVND (reference sequence). This CDR3 has 14 amino acids. V was pared by 9 bases and J by 2 bases, with 15 bases between. CDR3: CASSYRTFTDTQYF. Written as DNA, the CDR3 is TGTGCCAGCTCTTACCGGACTTTCACAGATACGCAGTATTTT.

The V gene is TRBV4-2, the J gene TRBJ1-5, with D unresolved. V was clipped by 0 bases and J by 4 bases, with 10 bases between them. CDR3 length: 15 residues. The germline CDR1 and CDR2 sequences are LGHNA and YNFKEQ. CDR3 nucleotide sequence: TGTGCCAGCAGCCAAGATCCCGGGTATAATCAGCCCCAGCATTTT. Translated, it gives CASSQDPGYNQPQHF.

The chain employs TRBV21-1 and TRBJ2-1; TRBD2 is the table's D call, not checked against the DNA. TRBV21-1 is annotated as a pseudogene. The CDR3 extends over 18 amino acids. CDR3 nucleotide sequence: TGTGCCAGCAGCAAAGGCGGGACTCCCTTTAGCTCCTACAATGAGCAGTTCTTC. It specifies CASSKGGTPFSSYNEQFF.

The V and J genes are TRBV5-4 and TRBJ1-2; 11 nucleotides line up with TRBD1. After removal of 4 bases from V and 0 bases from J, the junction contained 5 bases not matched to a gene. The CDR3 loop spans 16 amino acids. Germline assignment: CDR1 SGHNT and CDR2 YYREEE (reference sequence). CDR3 coding DNA: TGTGCCAGCAGCCTGCCGGGACAGGGGGCTAACTATGGCTACACCTTC. Protein product: CASSLPGQGANYGYTF. The variable domain in full, with the rest retrieved from reference TRBV5-4 and TRBJ1-2, is ETGVTQSPTHLIKTRGQQVTLRCSSQSGHNTVSWYQQALGQGPQFIFQYYREEENGRGNFPPRFSGLQFPNYSSELNVNALELDDSALYLCASSLPGQGANYGYTFGSGTRLTVV.

J is TRBJ1-2 and V is TRBV18; D remains unclear. The CDR3 covers 14 residues. The germline gives CDR1 KGHSH, CDR2 LQKENI. Trimming took off 2 bases at V and 3 bases at J, with 10 bases between the two ends. The CDR3 region has the DNA TGTGCCAGCTCACCAAACGAACAGTACTATGGCTACACCTTC. Protein product: CASSPNEQYYGYTF.

The chain uses TRBV2 and TRBJ2-5, with D tentatively TRBD2 (6 bases). Trimming cost V 3 bases and J 7 bases, with 12 bases left between them. This CDR3 has 13 residues. The germline CDR1 and CDR2 sequences are SNHLY and FYNNEI. CDR3: CASSDGGSRTQYF. CDR3 bases: TGTGCCAGCAGTGATGGGGGGTCCCGGACCCAGTACTTC.

For this clone: The same CDR3 is also encoded by other DNA sequences in this sample. The rearrangement links TRBV18 to TRBJ1-1; possible D gene TRBD1, 5 bases. V gave up 6 bases and J gave up 1 base, with 9 bases separating them. Germline V gene lookup returns CDR1 KGHSH and CDR2 LQKENI. This CDR3 is built from 13 residues. The CDR3: CASSATGNTEAFF. The CDR3 DNA reads TGTGCCAGCTCGGCAACAGGGAACACTGAAGCTTTCTTT.

The table lists this clone with a count of one. The chain recombines TRBV27 with TRBJ2-2; D is possibly TRBD2 (7 bases). Germline V gene sequence: CDR1 MNHEY, CDR2 SMNVEV (reference sequence). The CDR3 loop spans 15 amino acids. Deletions cut 2 bases from V and 7 bases from J, with 14 bases between. For the CDR3, the DNA is TGTGCCAGCAGTTTAAGGGCGGGGGCGGGCGGGGAGCTGTTTTTT. Translation: CASSLRAGAGGELFF.

The CDR3 DNA reads as TGTGCCAGCAGTGACTCGAAGAGGACATACGAGAACACTGAAGCTTTCTTT. Translation: CASSDSKRTYENTEAFF. The chain couples TRBV6-4 to TRBJ1-1; D is possibly TRBD1 (5 bases). Germline V gene lookup returns CDR1 MRHNA and CDR2 SNTAGT. Trimming left V 0 bases short and J 1 base short, with 15 bases between. This CDR3 spans 17 amino acids.

The rearrangement joins TRBV9 to TRBJ1-2; no reliable D call. CDR3 size: 10 residues. Germline V gene data show CDR1 as SGDLS and CDR2 as YYNGEE. V shed 7 bases and J shed 5 bases, with 6 bases lying between them. The CDR3 DNA follows: TGTGCCAGCGGGGAGTATGGCTACACCTTC. Translated: CASGEYGYTF. The whole variable domain, filled in from reference TRBV9 and TRBJ1-2, reads DSGVTQTPKHLITATGQRVTLRCSPRSGDLSVYWYQQSLDQGLQFLIQYYNGEERAKGNILERFSAQQFPDLHSELNLSSLELGDSALYFCASGEYGYTFGSGTRLTVV.

This sequence joins TRBV5-6 and TRBJ2-3, with 12 bases matching TRBD2. Trimming cost V 2 bases and J 4 bases; bases outside gene matches: 8. The CDR3 is 17 amino acids. Germline CDR1 reads SGHDT; CDR2 reads YYEEEE. In DNA form, the CDR3 reads TGTGCCAGCAGCTTTCATCTACTAGCGGGGGGAGCAGATACGCAGTATTTT. This encodes CASSFHLLAGGADTQYF.

The V call is TRBV6-5, the J call TRBJ1-2; 8 nucleotides align to TRBD1. Germline V CDR1 and CDR2: MNHEY, SVGAGI. The CDR3 is 13 amino acids. The V segment lost 6 bases and the J segment 8 bases; nucleotides outside the gene matches: 8. In DNA, the CDR3 is TGTGCCAGCAGCGGACAGGGATCCTTCGGCTACACCTTC. It encodes CASSGQGSFGYTF.

V usage is TRBV2 and J usage is TRBJ1-2, with 8 bases matching TRBD1. The V and J ends lost 3 bases and 6 bases, in that order; junction bases with no gene match: 9. The CDR3 has 15 residues. CDR1 is SNHLY and CDR2 is FYNNEI in the germline V gene. CDR3 protein: CASSDRTGGINGYTF. In nucleotides, the CDR3 is TGTGCCAGCAGTGATCGTACAGGGGGTATTAATGGCTACACCTTC.

This clone appeared a single time. The rearrangement joins TRBV19 to TRBJ2-5; 11 bases fit TRBD2. Trimming removed 5 bases from V and 5 bases from J; junction bases left unmatched: 7. The CDR3 length is 15 residues. Looked up from germline, CDR1 is LNHDA and CDR2 is SQIVND (reference sequence). The CDR3 bases are TGTGCCAGTAGTCCTAGCGGGGGGCGGGTTGAGACCCAGTACTTC. Translating gives CASSPSGGRVETQYF.

This clone has only one observation. V and J are TRBV30 and TRBJ1-2; a possible D gene is TRBD1 (6 bases). Germline loops: CDR1 GTSNPN, CDR2 SVGIG (reference sequence). The V end was cut by 0 bases, the J end by 5 bases, with 13 bases between. The CDR3 length is 14 residues. The chain's CDR3 is CAWSVDHREYGYTF. In DNA, the CDR3 is TGTGCCTGGAGTGTAGATCACAGGGAATATGGCTACACCTTC.

The chain recombines TRBV9 with TRBJ2-7, with TRBD1 matching over 8 bases. The CDR3 sequence is 16 residues long. Trimming removed 2 bases from V and 3 bases from J; junction bases left unmatched: 10. Per the germline V gene, CDR1 is SGDLS and CDR2 is YYNGEE. The CDR3 loop is CASSVDSGTGIYEQYF. CDR3 nucleotides: TGTGCCAGCAGCGTCGATTCGGGGACAGGAATCTACGAGCAGTACTTC.

V gene TRBV29-1 combines with J gene TRBJ2-1; D gene uncertain. This CDR3 is 12 amino acids long. V gave up 2 bases and J gave up 8 bases, with 10 bases separating them. Looked up from germline, CDR1 is SQVTM and CDR2 is ANQGSEA. The CDR3 DNA sequence: TGCAGCGTTGAATCCGCATGGCATGAGCAGTTCTTC. Translated: CSVESAWHEQFF.

V gene TRBV5-1 combines with J gene TRBJ2-7; 9 bases agree with TRBD1. The germline CDR1 and CDR2 sequences are SGHRS and YFSETQ. This CDR3 contains 15 residues. The trim removed 4 bases at V and 2 bases at J, leaving 7 bases unmatched. The CDR3 DNA reads as TGCGCCAGCAGCATCGGACAGGGGATCCCCTACGAGCAGTACTTC. This gives the protein CASSIGQGIPYEQYF.

The chain recombines TRBV4-1 with TRBJ1-1; D uncertain. The ends were cut back, 4 bases at V and 1 base at J, with 10 bases in the middle. Germline V gives CDR1 MGHRA, CDR2 YSYEKL. The CDR3 is made up of 14 amino acids. The CDR3: CASSPEPGNTEAFF. CDR3 bases: TGCGCCAGCAGCCCCGAGCCGGGGAACACTGAAGCTTTCTTT.